This T cell receptor beta chain is from a study of post-analysis software for immune sequencing data. Study-wide background: The patients showed relapsing-remitting, secondary progressive and progressive-relapsing multiple sclerosis courses. Findings of the study overall: Relative to controls, patients with multiple sclerosis showed significantly lower normalized Chao1 diversity. Roughly five TRBV segments appeared more often in patients than in controls, and TRBV5-6, TRBV5-1 and TRBV20-1 were among these.

In germline, CDR1 is MNHNS, CDR2 SASEGT. Trimming pared 2 bases from V and 6 bases from J, leaving 14 bases between. The CDR3 is 15 amino acids. About this clonotype itself: What it binds is not known. This may be a read error, as it is one base from a much larger clone.

Each TCR beta cDNA library carried unique molecular identifiers. TCRdb re-called the PCR reads through MiXCR, storing one row per CDR3 protein. Of around 260,000 distinct CDR3 sequences in the sample, about 40% are singletons; the top ten hold around 4.8%. The sample was blood. The receptor's source is a girl aged 10-17 years with multiple sclerosis. V and J are TRBV6-1 and TRBJ2-1, with a weak D call TRBD2 (6 bases). The CDR3 nucleotides are TGTGCCAGCAGTGAATCCACTACTAGCCGCAATGAGCAGTTCTTC. This encodes CASSESTTSRNEQFF.